This T cell receptor (beta chain) was recorded in a study of cytomegalovirus exposure and HLA in healthy donors. Whole-study results and caveats: The study carried out a later analysis of TCR beta sequences. It associated around 17,000 of them with specific HLA alleles at a false discovery rate of 0.05. The classifier, whose performance was assessed in both the original and validation cohorts, reportedly diagnosed cytomegalovirus status with high specificity and sensitivity. 150 or so TCR beta chains were listed as cytomegalovirus-associated.

This clone has just a few counts. Antigen unknown. PCR amplification relied on 60 Vbeta primers (plus 13 Jbeta primers). Only in-frame clones appear in the TCRdb table, and some are missing; sequencing was by immunoSEQ multiplex PCR. The sample carries about 170,000 clones, around 80% recorded once. With V trimmed by 4 bases and J by 1 base, 3 bases remained unmatched. The CDR3 is 15 amino acids. The germline gives CDR1 MGHRA, CDR2 YSYEKL. Sequencing used PBMCs. V usage is TRBV4-1 and J usage is TRBJ2-3, with 9 bases identical to TRBD2. This receptor was obtained from a female donor in good health and CMV-seronegative. The DNA for the CDR3 is TGCGCCAGCAGCCGACGGACTAGCGGCACAGATACGCAGTATTTT. Translating gives CASSRRTSGTDTQYF.